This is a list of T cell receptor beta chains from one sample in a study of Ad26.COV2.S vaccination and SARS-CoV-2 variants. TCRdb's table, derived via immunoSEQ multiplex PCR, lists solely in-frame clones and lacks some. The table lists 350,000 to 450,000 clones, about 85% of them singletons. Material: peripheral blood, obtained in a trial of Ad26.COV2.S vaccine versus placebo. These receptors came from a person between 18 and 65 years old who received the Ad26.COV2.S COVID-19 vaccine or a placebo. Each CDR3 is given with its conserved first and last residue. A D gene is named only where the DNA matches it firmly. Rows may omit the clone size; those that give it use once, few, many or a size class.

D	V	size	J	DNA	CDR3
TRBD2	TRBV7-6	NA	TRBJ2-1	TGTGCCAGCAGCTTAGTCCTGGAAGCGGGAGAAAAGGATGAGCAGTTCTTC	CASSLVLEAGEKDEQFF
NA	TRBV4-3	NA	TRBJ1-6	TGCGCCAGCAGCTCCCGGGACAAACAATCACCCCTCCACTTT	CASSSRDKQSPLHF
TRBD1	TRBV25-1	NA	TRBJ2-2	TGTGCCAGCAGTCCCGGGACAGGGGAGACCGGGGAGCTGTTTTTT	CASSPGTGETGELFF
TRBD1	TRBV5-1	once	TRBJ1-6	TGCGCCAGCCAGCGGGACAGTCGTCCTCCCCTCCACTTT	CASQRDSRPPLHF
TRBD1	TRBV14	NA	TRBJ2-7	TGTGCCAGTCGTCCGGGACAGGGGTTTGGGTACGAGCAGTACTTC	CASRPGQGFGYEQYF
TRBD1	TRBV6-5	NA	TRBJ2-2	TGTGCCAGCAGCCGGGACAGGGGTACCGGGGAGCTGTTTTTT	CASSRDRGTGELFF
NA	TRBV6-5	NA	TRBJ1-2	TGTGCCAGCAGGGACCATAACAGGGATGGCTACACCTTC	CASRDHNRDGYTF
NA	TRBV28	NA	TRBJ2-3	TGTGCCAGCAGTTTATTGAGTAAGGGGTCAGATACGCAGTATTTT	CASSLLSKGSDTQYF
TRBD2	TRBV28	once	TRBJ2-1	TGTGCCACCCAATCGGGACTAGTGCACAATGAGCAGTTCTTC	CATQSGLVHNEQFF
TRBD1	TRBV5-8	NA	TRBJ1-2	TGTGCCAGCAGCACCAACGGAGCATACAGGGGAGCCTATGGCTACACCTTC	CASSTNGAYRGAYGYTF
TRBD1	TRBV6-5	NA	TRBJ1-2	TGTGCCAGCAGCCGGGACAGGGAAAGGTCTGGCTACACCTTC	CASSRDRERSGYTF
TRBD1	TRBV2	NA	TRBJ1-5	TGTGCCAGCAATTCGGACAGGGCGGGCAATCAGCCCCAGCATTTT	CASNSDRAGNQPQHF
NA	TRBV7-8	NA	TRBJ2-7	TGTGCCAGCAGCTTTTTAGTTTCCGGAGGCAGAGGGCCCTACGAGCAGTACTTC	CASSFLVSGGRGPYEQYF
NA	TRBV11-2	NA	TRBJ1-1	TGTGCCAGCAGCCTCTCCTTTGTCTCAGGGAGGGTGAACACTGAAGCTTTCTTT	CASSLSFVSGRVNTEAFF
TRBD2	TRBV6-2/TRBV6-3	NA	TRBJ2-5	TGTGCCAGCAGTTGGGGCCCGGCGGGAGGGAAGACCCAGTACTTC	CASSWGPAGGKTQYF
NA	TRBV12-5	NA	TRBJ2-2	TGTGCTAGTGGTTTTGGGACTCCGAGCGAAACCGGGGAGCTGTTTTTT	CASGFGTPSETGELFF
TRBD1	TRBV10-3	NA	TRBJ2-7	TGTGCCGTTCAGGGGGAAGAGCAGTACTTC	CAVQGEEQYF
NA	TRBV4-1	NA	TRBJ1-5	TGCGCCAGCAGCCAAGTCGGGTGGTCAAGTCAGCCCCAGCATTTT	CASSQVGWSSQPQHF
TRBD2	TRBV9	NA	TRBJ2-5	TGTGCCAGCAGCGTAGGACTAGCGGGGGTGGAGACCCAGTACTTC	CASSVGLAGVETQYF
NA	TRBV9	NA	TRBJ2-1	TGTGCCAGCAGCGTAGGGGGGTCCTATGAGCAGTTCTTC	CASSVGGSYEQFF